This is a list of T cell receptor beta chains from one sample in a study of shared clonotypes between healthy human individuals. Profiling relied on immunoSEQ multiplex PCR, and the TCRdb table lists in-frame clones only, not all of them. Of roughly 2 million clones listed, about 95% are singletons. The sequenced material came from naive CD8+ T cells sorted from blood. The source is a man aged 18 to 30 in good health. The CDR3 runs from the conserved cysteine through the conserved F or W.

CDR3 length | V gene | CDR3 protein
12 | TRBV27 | CASSSGLYGYTF
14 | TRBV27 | CASSSGRALYEQYF
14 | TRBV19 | CASSPSGGSYGYTF
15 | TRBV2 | CASSKPGLAAYEQYF
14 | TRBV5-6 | CASSLPPDSYGYTF
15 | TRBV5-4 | CASSLGGGSGSPLHF
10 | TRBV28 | CASSGGPQHF
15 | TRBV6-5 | CASSLMYAGGDTQYF
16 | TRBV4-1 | CASSHQGAGDTGELFF
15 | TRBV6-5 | CASSYHHRGNTEAFF
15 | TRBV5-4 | CASSLAGGSADTQYF
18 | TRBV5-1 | CASSLEASGSLSTDTQYF
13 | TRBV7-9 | CASSLPTAYEQYF
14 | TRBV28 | CASSLSPETDTQYF
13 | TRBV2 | CASTDSPNSPLHF
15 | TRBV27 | CASSFEGPPSYEQYF
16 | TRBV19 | CASSILPQPSNQPQHF
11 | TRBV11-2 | CASSLPPGYTF
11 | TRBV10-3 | CAIRREEEAFF
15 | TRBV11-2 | CASSSGTSGTNEQYF
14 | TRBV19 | CASRDSDRGHEQYF
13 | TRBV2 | CASDKGNNSPLHF
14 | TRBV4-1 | CASARGQNTGELFF
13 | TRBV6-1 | CASSEGRLGKLFF
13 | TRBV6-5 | CASSLAGLNEQFF
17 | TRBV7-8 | CASSSGTGESQPYEQYF
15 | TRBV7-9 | CASSLAQGKNTEAFF
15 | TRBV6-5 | CASRSSGEWNTEAFF
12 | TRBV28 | CASSESRTPAFF
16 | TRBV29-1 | CSVDVGGSGVRETQYF
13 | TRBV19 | CASSSGLHNEQFF
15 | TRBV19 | CASTLSASGVYEQYF
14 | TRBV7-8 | CASSAGQPATGYTF
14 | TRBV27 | CASSLEQNTGELFF
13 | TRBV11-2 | CASSLDQHYEQYF
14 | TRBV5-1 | CASANSGVFDEQYF
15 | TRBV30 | CAWSVQGRPGNTIYF